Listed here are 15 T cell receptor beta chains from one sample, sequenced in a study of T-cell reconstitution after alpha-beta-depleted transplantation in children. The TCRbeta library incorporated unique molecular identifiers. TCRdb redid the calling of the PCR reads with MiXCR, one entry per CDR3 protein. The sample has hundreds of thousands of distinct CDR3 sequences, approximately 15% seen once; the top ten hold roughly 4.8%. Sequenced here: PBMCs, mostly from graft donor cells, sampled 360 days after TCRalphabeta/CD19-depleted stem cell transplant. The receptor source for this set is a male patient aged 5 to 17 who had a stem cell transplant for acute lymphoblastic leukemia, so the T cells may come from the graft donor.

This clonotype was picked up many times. CDR3 nucleotide sequence: TGTGCCAGCAGCCCCAGGGGTCGGGGCCCCTACGAGCAGTACTTC. Its translation is CASSPRGRGPYEQYF. The chain is built from TRBV7-9 and TRBJ2-7; D is perhaps TRBD1 (6 bases). This CDR3 has 15 amino acids. V was clipped by 5 bases and J by 2 bases, with 16 bases between them. Germline V CDR1 and CDR2: SEHNR, FQNEAQ (reference sequence).

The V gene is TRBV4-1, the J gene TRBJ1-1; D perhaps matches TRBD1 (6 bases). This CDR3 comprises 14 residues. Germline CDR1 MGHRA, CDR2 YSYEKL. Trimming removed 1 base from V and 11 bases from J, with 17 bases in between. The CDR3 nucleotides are TGCGCCAGCAGCCAAGGTATCCAGGGGCTAGGTGCTTTCTTT. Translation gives CASSQGIQGLGAFF.

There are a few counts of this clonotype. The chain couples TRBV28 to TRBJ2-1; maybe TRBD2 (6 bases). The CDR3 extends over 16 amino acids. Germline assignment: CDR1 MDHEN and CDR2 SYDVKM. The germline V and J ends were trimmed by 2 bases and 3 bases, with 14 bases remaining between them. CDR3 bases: TGTGCCAGCAGTTTAAGGGTGGGAGGTAGCTACAATGAGCAGTTCTTC. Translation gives CASSLRVGGSYNEQFF.

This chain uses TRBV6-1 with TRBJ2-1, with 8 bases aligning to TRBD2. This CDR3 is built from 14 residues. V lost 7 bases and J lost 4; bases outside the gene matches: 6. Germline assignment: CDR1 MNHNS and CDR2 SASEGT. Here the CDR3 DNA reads TGTGCCAGCAAGAGCGGGAGTATGTACAATGAGCAGTTCTTC. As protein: CASKSGSMYNEQFF.

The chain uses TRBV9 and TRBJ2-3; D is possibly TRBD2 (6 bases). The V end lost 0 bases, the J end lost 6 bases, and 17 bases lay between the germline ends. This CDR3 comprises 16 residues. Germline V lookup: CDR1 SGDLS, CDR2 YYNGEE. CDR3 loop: CASSVVLTGEGDTQYF. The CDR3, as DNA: TGTGCCAGCAGCGTAGTATTAACGGGAGAGGGGGATACGCAGTATTTT.

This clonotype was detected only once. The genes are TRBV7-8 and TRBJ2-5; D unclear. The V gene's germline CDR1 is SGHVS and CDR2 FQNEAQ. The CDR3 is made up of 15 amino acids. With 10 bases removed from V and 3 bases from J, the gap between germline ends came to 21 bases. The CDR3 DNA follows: TGTGCCAACACGTGGGCTTTCCTGGGTAAAGAGACCCAGTACTTC. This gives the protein CANTWAFLGKETQYF.

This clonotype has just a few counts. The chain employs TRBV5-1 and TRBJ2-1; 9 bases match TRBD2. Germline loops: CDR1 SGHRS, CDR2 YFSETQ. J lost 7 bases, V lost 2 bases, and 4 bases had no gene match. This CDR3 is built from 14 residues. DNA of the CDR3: TGCGCCAGCAGCTTCTCTAGCGGGGCGAATGAGCAGTTCTTC. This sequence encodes CASSFSSGANEQFF.

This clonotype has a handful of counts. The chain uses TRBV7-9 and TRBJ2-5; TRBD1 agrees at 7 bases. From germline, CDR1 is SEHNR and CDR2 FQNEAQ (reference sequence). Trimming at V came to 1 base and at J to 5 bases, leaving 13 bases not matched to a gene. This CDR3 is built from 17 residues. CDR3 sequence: CASSLGDSQIRLETQYF. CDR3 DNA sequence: TGTGCCAGCAGCTTAGGGGACAGTCAGATTCGTTTGGAGACCCAGTACTTC.

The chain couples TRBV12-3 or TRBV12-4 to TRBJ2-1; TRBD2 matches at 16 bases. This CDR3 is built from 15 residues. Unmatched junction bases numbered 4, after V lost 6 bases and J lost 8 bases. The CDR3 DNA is TGTGCCAGCAGGCAGGGACTAGCGGGAGGGGATGAGCAGTTCTTC. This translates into CASRQGLAGGDEQFF.

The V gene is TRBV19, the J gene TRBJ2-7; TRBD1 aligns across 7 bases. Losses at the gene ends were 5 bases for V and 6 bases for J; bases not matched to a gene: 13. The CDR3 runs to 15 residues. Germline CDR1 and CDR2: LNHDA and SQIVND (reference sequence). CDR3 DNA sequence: TGTGCCAGTAGTTGGCTCGGGACAGCTCCCGCCGAGCAGTACTTC. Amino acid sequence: CASSWLGTAPAEQYF.

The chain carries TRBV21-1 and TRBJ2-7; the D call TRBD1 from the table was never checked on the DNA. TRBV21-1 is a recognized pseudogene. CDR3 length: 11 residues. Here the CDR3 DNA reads TGTGCCAGCCCCCTAAGCTACGCGAAGTACTTC. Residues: CASPLSYAKYF.

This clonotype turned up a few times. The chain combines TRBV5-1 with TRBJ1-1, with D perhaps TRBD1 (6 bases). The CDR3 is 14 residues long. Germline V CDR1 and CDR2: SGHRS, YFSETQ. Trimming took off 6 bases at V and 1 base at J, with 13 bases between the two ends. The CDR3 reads CASKYGGTNTEAFF. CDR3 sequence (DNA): TGCGCCAGCAAGTACGGGGGCACGAACACTGAAGCTTTCTTT.

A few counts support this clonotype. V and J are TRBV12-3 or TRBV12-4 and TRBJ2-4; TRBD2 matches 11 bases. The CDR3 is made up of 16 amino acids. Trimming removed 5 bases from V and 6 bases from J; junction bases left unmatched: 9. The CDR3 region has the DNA TGTGCCAGCAGTCAAACTAGCGGGAGAGTGGGAAACATTCAGTACTTC. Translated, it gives CASSQTSGRVGNIQYF.

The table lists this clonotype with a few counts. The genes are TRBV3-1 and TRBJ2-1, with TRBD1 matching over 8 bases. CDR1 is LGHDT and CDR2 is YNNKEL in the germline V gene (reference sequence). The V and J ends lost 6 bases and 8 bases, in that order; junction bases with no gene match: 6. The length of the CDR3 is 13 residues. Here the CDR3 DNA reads TGTGCCAGCAGACCTACAGGGGGTTATGAGCAGTTCTTC. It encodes CASRPTGGYEQFF.

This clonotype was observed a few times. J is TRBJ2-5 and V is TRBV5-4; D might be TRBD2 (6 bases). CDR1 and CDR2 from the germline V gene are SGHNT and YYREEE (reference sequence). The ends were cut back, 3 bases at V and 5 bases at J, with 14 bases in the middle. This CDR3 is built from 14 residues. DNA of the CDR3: TGTGCCAGCAGCTATCGGGACTTGGAGGAGACCCAGTACTTC. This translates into CASSYRDLEETQYF.